The present entry profiles one TCR beta chain with its context. Its antigen is still unknown. No much larger clone is present one base from it, and per-base qualities are unavailable. The data are from a study of blood T cell repertoires in COVID-19 (dated by TCRdb to 2019 to 2021). Concerning the study at large: Samples from collaborators originated in the United States, Italy and Spain and spanned both the acute and convalescent phases of COVID-19. The dataset comprised deeply sampled blood TCRbeta repertoires from subjects exposed to, actively infected with, or recovered from COVID-19. The prospective study material was composed of cDNA or gDNA derived from T cells, B-cell-depleted T cells, or PBMCs. HLA class I and class II types, where available, came from metadata supplied by the sample provider rather than from assay-based typing. The repertoires were released in a freely available public database meant as a resource for research on the immune response to SARS-CoV-2. The sample metadata nearly always contained a de-identified subject ID, COVID-19 status, age in years and sex. Samples came from the ongoing ImmuneRACE study (first 160 participants) plus 1,254 subjects from 6 global collaborators.

The collaborating institutions used their own protocols to collect whole blood in K2EDTA tubes. Collaborator samples were shipped for TCRbeta analysis as frozen whole blood, isolated PBMCs, or DNA extracted from either sample type. Findings and caveats that apply to the study as a whole: Clinical and demographic metadata were provided uncurated, with the amount varying by source and participant.

TCRbeta CDR3 regions were amplified from genomic DNA using the immunoSEQ Assay, a bias-controlled multiplex PCR. The published analysis was carried out like this. Nucleated cell counts per sample were estimated from amplification of reference gene primers within the assay. To quantify the absolute abundance of each unique TCRbeta CDR3 rearrangement, sequence reads were collapsed and filtered. For each sample, productive Simpson clonality was calculated as the square root of Simpson's diversity index over productive rearrangements. The source is immuneACCESS, and TCRdb retained only in-frame sequences with V and J called. Part of the clones is not carried over; for the studies checked, unresolved V genes explain less than half of this, and the remainder is unexplained. Clone size and the V and J calls come from that table; the DNA yielded D and trimming. This sample comprises some 270,000 clones, more than 75% of them detected only once. Approximately 9% of the sample is held by the ten biggest clonotypes.

From its cysteine to its phenylalanine, the CDR3 spans 14 amino acids. Only the CDR3 DNA stays, 42 bases, in frame from base 1. V is shortened by 5 bases, J by 4 bases, and the region joining them spans 17 bases. CDR1 and CDR2 were assigned from the germline V gene as SQVTM and ANQGSEA. The sequence derives from a man aged 35 to 55 with active or convalescent COVID-19. The sequence links TRBV29-1 to TRBJ1-1; tentative D gene TRBD1, with 5 bases matching. The specimen was peripheral blood. The bases read TGCAGCGTTACCTCGGGAGGGGCTTTCACTGAAGCTTTCTTT. Translated, this is CSVTSGGAFTEAFF.